What follows are 9 T cell receptor beta chains derived from one specimen sequenced in a study of blood T cell repertoires in COVID-19. TCRdb keeps only in-frame clones here, not all; method: immunoSEQ multiplex PCR. The data show approximately 350,000 clones, with 89% seen just once and less than 3.5% held by the top ten. The sequenced material came from peripheral blood. These receptor sequences come from a young woman with COVID-19, enrolled during active disease.

This clone occurred once. This chain links TRBV6-5 with TRBJ2-7; D is possibly TRBD1 (5 bases). Per germline, CDR1 MNHEY and CDR2 SVGAGI. Between the trimmed V and J ends, which lost 0 bases and 3 bases, there was a span of 15 bases. The CDR3 covers 16 residues. The CDR3 DNA reads as TGTGCCAGCAGTTACTCCGACAGCTTGGGGTACTACGAGCAGTACTTC. Amino acid sequence: CASSYSDSLGYYEQYF.

This chain uses TRBV6-2 or TRBV6-3 with TRBJ2-2, with 15 bases lining up with TRBD2. Germline V gene sequence: CDR1 MNHEY, CDR2 SVGEGT. With 6 bases clipped from V and 0 bases from J, the junction kept 8 bases outside the gene matches. The CDR3 runs 19 residues. The DNA of the CDR3 is TGTGCCAGCAGCCGCCTCGGGACTAGCGGGGGGACGAACACCGGGGAGCTGTTTTTT. Protein product: CASSRLGTSGGTNTGELFF.

The chain is built from TRBV9 and TRBJ2-2; D perhaps matches TRBD1 (6 bases). This CDR3 region has 17 residues. V lost 1 base, J lost 0 bases, and 13 bases lay in between. Per germline, CDR1 SGDLS and CDR2 YYNGEE. CDR3 region: CASSVSRDTTNTGELFF. The CDR3 nucleotides read TGTGCCAGCAGCGTAAGCCGGGACACAACGAACACCGGGGAGCTGTTTTTT.

The chain joins TRBV4-2 to TRBJ1-6, with unresolved D. Germline CDR1 is LGHNA and CDR2 is YNFKEQ. The CDR3 totals 18 residues. The germline V and J ends were trimmed by 4 bases and 3 bases, with 19 bases remaining between them. The CDR3 loop reads CASSPQGGKFYYNSPLHF. DNA for the CDR3: TGTGCCAGCAGCCCCCAAGGAGGGAAGTTTTACTATAATTCACCCCTCCACTTT.

This rearrangement joins TRBV5-4 to TRBJ1-2; a possible D gene is TRBD1 (5 bases). Trimming shortened V by 3 bases and J by 2 bases, and 11 bases separated the two germline ends. CDR1 is SGHNT and CDR2 is YYREEE in the germline V gene (reference sequence). This CDR3 region has 14 residues. The CDR3 DNA sequence: TGTGCCAGCAGCTATTCGACAGACAACTATGGCTACACCTTC. Encoded protein: CASSYSTDNYGYTF. The full variable domain, completed using reference TRBV5-4 and TRBJ1-2, is ETGVTQSPTHLIKTRGQQVTLRCSSQSGHNTVSWYQQALGQGPQFIFQYYREEENGRGNFPPRFSGLQFPNYSSELNVNALELDDSALYLCASSYSTDNYGYTFGSGTRLTVV.

This chain uses TRBV24-1 with TRBJ2-1, with 12 bases lining up with TRBD2. Per the germline V gene, CDR1 is KGHDR and CDR2 is SFDVKD. This CDR3 contains 17 residues. The V segment lost 6 bases and the J segment 3 bases; nucleotides outside the gene matches: 8. The CDR3 DNA reads as TGTGCCACCAGTAAACCGGGACTAGCGGGCCTCTACAATGAGCAGTTCTTC. Amino acid sequence: CATSKPGLAGLYNEQFF.

The chain is built from TRBV11-2 and TRBJ1-4; D is unclear. V gave up 8 bases and J gave up 1 base, with 11 bases separating them. This CDR3 region has 14 residues. The germline CDR1 and CDR2 sequences are SGHAT and FQNNGV. The CDR3 loop is CASGSGGTNEKLFF. CDR3 bases: TGTGCCAGCGGGTCGGGTGGAACTAATGAAAAACTGTTTTTT.

The chain employs TRBV18 and TRBJ1-5; D unclear. V lost 6 bases, J lost 1 base, and 13 bases lay in between. Germline V CDR1 and CDR2: KGHSH, LQKENI. CDR3 length: 15 amino acids. Here the CDR3 DNA reads TGTGCCAGCTCCCAAACTCACGGGAGCAATCAGCCCCAGCATTTT. Translated, it gives CASSQTHGSNQPQHF.

The rearrangement links TRBV19 to TRBJ1-6; TRBD1 matches at 7 bases. Germline V gene lookup returns CDR1 LNHDA and CDR2 SQIVND (reference sequence). CDR3 length: 16 amino acids. V lost 4 bases, J lost 7 bases, and 10 bases stayed unmatched. The CDR3 DNA is TGTGCCAGTAGTACTCGGGACCGAGGGGGCAATTCACCCCTCCACTTT. Its translation: CASSTRDRGGNSPLHF. Using reference TRBV19 and TRBJ1-6 for the parts outside the CDR3, the full variable domain is DGGITQSPKYLFRKEGQNVTLSCEQNLNHDAMYWYRQDPGQGLRLIYYSQIVNDFQKGDIAEGYSVSREKKESFPLTVTSAQKNPTAFYLCASSTRDRGGNSPLHFGNGTRLTVT.